Shown below are 3 T cell receptor beta chains from a single sample sequenced in a study of cytomegalovirus exposure and HLA in healthy donors. Amplification used 60 Vbeta primers and 13 Jbeta primers. TCRdb keeps only in-frame clones here, not all; method: immunoSEQ multiplex PCR. Of tens of thousands of clones listed, 60% to 80% are singletons. The sequencing sample was made of PBMCs. These receptors were collected from a woman in her twenties or thirties in good health and CMV-seropositive.

CDR3 DNA sequence: TGTGCCTCTTCCAGGGGGCTTGAGCAGTACTTC. Protein: CASSRGLEQYF. The chain uses TRBV6-5 and TRBJ2-7; 8 bases line up with TRBD1. The germline V gene has CDR1 MNHEY and CDR2 SVGAGI. The junction had 7 bases not matched to a gene; V was cut back by 11 bases and J by 7 bases. CDR3 size: 11 residues.

The chain couples TRBV14 to TRBJ2-7; 9 positions agree with TRBD2. After removal of 8 bases from V and 4 bases from J, the junction contained 6 bases not matched to a gene. Germline CDR1 is SGHDN and CDR2 is FVKESK. The CDR3 extends over 13 amino acids. The CDR3 spells CASAPSGDYEQYF. The CDR3 DNA is TGTGCCAGCGCTCCTAGCGGGGATTACGAGCAGTACTTC.

This rearrangement joins TRBV7-9 to TRBJ2-7, with D possibly TRBD2 on 6 matching bases. The CDR3 spans 15 residues. CDR1 is SEHNR and CDR2 is FQNEAQ in the germline V gene (reference sequence). Between the trimmed V and J ends, which lost 4 bases and 0 bases, there was a span of 13 bases. The CDR3 region is CASSSGDFLSYEQYF. DNA for the CDR3: TGTGCCAGCAGCTCGGGGGACTTTCTCTCCTACGAGCAGTACTTC.